This TCR beta chain was captured by sequencing in a study of regulatory T cells in long-lasting Graves disease. Overall study context: Antithyroid drugs had been taken by newly diagnosed Graves' patients for under 3 months.

CDR1 is SNHLY, CDR2 FYNNEI, per germline. The CDR3 has 12 residues. The germline V and J ends were trimmed by 6 bases and 9 bases, with 12 bases remaining between them. The authors built TCR beta libraries using iRepertoire HTBI primers and Arm-PCR of CDR3 regions. TCRdb reanalysed the multiplex PCR reads using MiXCR and keeps one entry per CDR3 protein. Among about 330,000 distinct CDR3 sequences listed, about 16% were seen once. In its sample, this clonotype was seen many times. The time point denotes: newly diagnosed GD, antithyroid drugs for less than 3 months. Scientists built the TCR library using RNA that was extracted from PBMCs. These data were also filed under a second study, of T cells in Graves' hyperthyroidism and ophthalmopathy.

This receptor was obtained from a young woman with Graves disease. Sequenced here: peripheral blood mononuclear cells (PBMCs), sampled at new diagnosis, from a patient treated with antithyroid drugs. This chain links TRBV2 with TRBJ2-1, with a weak D call TRBD2 (5 bases). The CDR3 nucleotides read TGTGCCAGCAGACCTGGAGAGGGTGAGCAGTTCTTC. Its protein product is CASRPGEGEQFF.